Detailed here is one TCR beta chain. Its antigen remains unknown. Isolated RNA was reverse transcribed in full, so expressed TCRB transcripts were sequenced. The data were produced by immunoSEQ multiplex PCR, yet TCRdb's version contains in-frame clones alone and is incomplete. The data hold about 370,000 clones, with 9.6% observed a single time. Purities in excess of 95% were seen in all sorted populations. This specimen belongs to a study of beta chain features in type 1 diabetes. The study's findings and limits: In every one of the four CD4+ subsets, TCRB CDR3s were moderately but significantly shorter in Type 1 diabetes patients.

The clonotype was recovered from a young man with type 1 diabetes. The sequenced sample was central memory CD4+ T cells from blood.

The CDR3 DNA reads as TGTGCCAGCAGGATGTCAGGGATCTACAATGAGCAGTTCTTC. It specifies CASRMSGIYNEQFF. The rearrangement links TRBV11-3 to TRBJ2-1, with D perhaps matching TRBD1 (5 bases). CDR1 is SGHNT and CDR2 is YENEEA in the germline V gene. The V and J ends lost 6 bases and 3 bases respectively, with 12 bases between them. The CDR3 is 14 residues long.